A selection of T cell receptor beta chains follows, all from one sample in a study of blood T cell repertoires in COVID-19. Measured with immunoSEQ multiplex PCR; TCRdb has only the in-frame clones, and not every one. The data show roughly 80,000 clones, over 75% seen once. Sequencing was carried out using peripheral blood. All receptors come from a man aged 50 to 60 with active COVID-19. Both conserved end residues are trimmed from each CDR3. D genes are given only for firm matches.

cdr3_aa	d_call	cdr3_length	v_call	j_call
ASSQSQYNEQF	.	11	TRBV3-1/TRBV3-2	TRBJ2-1
ASSQGQGTGNTIY	TRBD1	13	TRBV4-2	TRBJ1-3
ASSYHGETQY	.	10	TRBV7-2	TRBJ2-5
AISVGQGNDEQY	TRBD1	12	TRBV10-3	TRBJ2-7
ASSVTGTDFYTQY	TRBD1	13	TRBV5-4	TRBJ2-3
ASSPHGGNPPANYGYT	.	16	TRBV9	TRBJ1-2
ASSTGLAGGAGANVLT	TRBD2	16	TRBV19	TRBJ2-6
ASSLTSGILTDTQY	TRBD2	14	TRBV7-2	TRBJ2-3
ASSWAVGELF	.	10	TRBV6-6	TRBJ2-2
GLQGVGTVEQY	TRBD1	11	TRBV28	TRBJ2-7
ASSFSQGQETQY	.	12	TRBV5-4	TRBJ2-5
ASRPGQGDYEQY	TRBD1	12	TRBV28	TRBJ2-7
ASSASGLAGGVWSQY	TRBD2	15	TRBV19	TRBJ2-5
ASSQDDIAGAYEQY	TRBD2	14	TRBV4-2	TRBJ2-7
ASSWDRLYNEQF	TRBD1	12	TRBV28	TRBJ2-1
ASSKGVGQGGPYEQY	TRBD1	15	TRBV3-1/TRBV3-2	TRBJ2-7
ASSLQGAGYGEKLF	.	14	TRBV7-2	TRBJ1-4
ASSGRGNQPQH	.	11	TRBV7-8	TRBJ1-5
ASSLSQGMNTEAF	TRBD1	13	TRBV28	TRBJ1-1
ASSAQGTAYGYT	.	12	TRBV9	TRBJ1-2
SVVSSGRSDTQY	TRBD2	12	TRBV29-1	TRBJ2-3
ASSQVLRREDAYEQY	TRBD2	15	TRBV4-1	TRBJ2-7
ASSSGQGTQETQY	TRBD1	13	TRBV11-2	TRBJ2-5
ASSLQGSTEAF	.	11	TRBV7-2	TRBJ1-1
ASSPTVLETQY	.	11	TRBV18	TRBJ2-5
ASSLYTDTQY	.	10	TRBV18	TRBJ2-3
ASSSSGRNPGTEAF	.	14	TRBV28	TRBJ1-1
ASSQGTSGGETQY	TRBD2	13	TRBV3-1/TRBV3-2	TRBJ2-5
ASSLAGEVYEQY	.	12	TRBV7-2	TRBJ2-7
ASSLLAGASYNEQF	TRBD2	14	TRBV7-3	TRBJ2-1
ASSPVFSGELF	.	11	TRBV9	TRBJ2-2
SASPTPTPQSAGETQY	.	16	TRBV29-1	TRBJ2-5
ASSRNDGDYEQY	.	12	TRBV5-5	TRBJ2-7
ASNERGHPSSYNSPLH	.	16	TRBV2	TRBJ1-6
ASSHALAGFDTQY	TRBD2	13	TRBV3-1/TRBV3-2	TRBJ2-3
ASSPRGDSLNYGYT	TRBD1	14	TRBV7-2	TRBJ1-2
ASSLRAVQETQY	.	12	TRBV18	TRBJ2-5
ATSLGRKTDTQY	.	12	TRBV24-1	TRBJ2-3
ASSTWTGGSEKLF	TRBD1	13	TRBV5-4	TRBJ1-4
ASSHAGDYLTGELF	TRBD2	14	TRBV14	TRBJ2-2
ASSLDSGSRNIQY	TRBD2	13	TRBV5-4	TRBJ2-4
ASSLGPSEAF	.	10	TRBV18	TRBJ1-1